The present T cell receptor (beta chain) was sequenced within a study of beta chain features in type 1 diabetes. About the study: All samples yielded over 95,000,000 examined sorted cells.

Sorting that relied on CD45RO/CCR7/CD25/CD127/CD95/CD27 yielded CD4+ naive, central memory, regulatory and stem cell-like memory cells. Notes on the study in general: Type 1 diabetes patients had VDJ junctions that carried fewer insertions and more deletions. The study found moderately but significantly shorter TCRB CDR3s in all four CD4+ subsets of Type 1 diabetes patients.

To note about this clone: Its antigen is unknown.

The entirety of the isolated RNA underwent reverse transcription, so expressed TCRB transcripts were sequenced. Repertoires were generated with immunoSEQ multiplex PCR, while TCRdb's copy carries only in-frame clones and drops some. The profile shows about 620,000 clones, 15% to 18% of them singletons. Sequenced material: naive CD4+ T cells from blood. The clonotype comes from a man younger than 30 in good health.

CDR3 protein: CASIPRLNTEAFF. The CDR3 DNA sequence: TGTGCCAGCATACCCAGATTGAACACTGAAGCTTTCTTT. V and J are TRBV28 and TRBJ1-1; D unresolved. The CDR3 consists of 13 residues. CDR1 and CDR2 from the germline V gene are MDHEN and SYDVKM. With 7 bases removed from V and 0 bases from J, the gap between germline ends came to 9 bases.